Following are 13 T cell receptor beta chains from one sample sequenced in a study of human T cells and chemical hapten exposure. Sample treatment: therapeutic diphenylcyclopropenone sensitization with weekly scalp DPC. The library tagged individual cDNA molecules with unique molecular identifiers. TCRdb analysed the reads with MiXCR anew, one entry per CDR3 protein. The sample carries 2,500 to 3,000 distinct CDR3 sequences, approximately 49% recorded once. Sample: whole blood, taken before DPC sensitization or 2, 6, or about 24 weeks after (not recorded which). The receptors originated from an adult with alopecia areata. Some clones in this sample may be carry-over from other donors' samples. This table probably holds off-target reads from a library built for another chain.

The chain has TRBV6-5 and TRBJ2-1; D is undetermined. The CDR3 is 13 amino acids. Germline-derived CDR1 and CDR2 are MNHEY and SVGAGI. Trimming removed 1 base at V and 10 bases at J, with 11 bases between. This CDR3 reads CASSYFGRNEQFF. The CDR3 coding sequence is TGTGCCAGCAGTTACTTTGGAAGAAACGAGCAGTTCTTC.

There are a few counts of this clonotype. The chain carries TRBV6-2 or TRBV6-3 and TRBJ2-1; tentatively, D is TRBD2 (5 bases). The CDR3 is made up of 14 amino acids. The V end lost 2 bases, the J end lost 6 bases, and 11 bases lay between the germline ends. Germline assignment: CDR1 MNHEY and CDR2 SVGEGT. The CDR3 is CASSYVGVTNEQFF. CDR3 DNA sequence: TGTGCCAGCAGTTACGTGGGAGTGACCAATGAGCAGTTCTTC.

The rearrangement links TRBV30 to TRBJ2-4, with 8 bases that match TRBD1. The length of the CDR3 is 13 residues. The trim removed 5 bases at V and 3 bases at J, leaving 3 bases unmatched. Germline V gene data show CDR1 as GTSNPN and CDR2 as SVGIG (reference sequence). Written as DNA, the CDR3 is TGTGCCTGGGACAGGGGAGGCAAAAACATTCAGTACTTC. It is translated as CAWDRGGKNIQYF.

The sample holds a few counts of this clonotype. The chain carries TRBV13 and TRBJ2-3; D ambiguous. Trimming removed 2 bases from V and 6 bases from J, with 3 bases in between. Germline CDR1 PRHDT, CDR2 FYEKMQ (reference sequence). The length of the CDR3 is 11 residues. The CDR3 is CASSLLDTQYF. In DNA form, the CDR3 reads TGTGCCAGCAGCTTACTGGATACGCAGTATTTT. Together with reference TRBV13 and TRBJ2-3, the CDR3 gives the full variable domain: AAGVIQSPRHLIKEKRETATLKCYPIPRHDTVYWYQQGPGQDPQFLISFYEKMQSDKGSIPDRFSAQQFSDYHSELNMSSLELGDSALYFCASSLLDTQYFGPGTRLTVL.

The chain joins TRBV7-2 to TRBJ2-3, with TRBD1 as a possible D gene (6 bases). Trimming cost V 5 bases and J 8 bases, with 14 bases left between them. This CDR3 contains 13 residues. Germline V gene sequence: CDR1 SGHTA, CDR2 FQGNSA. The CDR3 sequence: CASSIGGLGTQYF. In DNA, the CDR3 is TGTGCCAGCAGCATTGGGGGCCTTGGTACGCAGTATTTT.

V and J are TRBV5-1 and TRBJ2-1; D call uncertain. CDR1 is SGHRS, CDR2 YFSETQ, per germline. The CDR3 extends over 11 amino acids. V lost 4 bases to trimming and J lost 10 bases, with 9 bases between them. CDR3 protein: CASSRGPEQFF. In DNA form, the CDR3 reads TGCGCCAGCAGCCGCGGACCCGAGCAGTTCTTC.

The J gene is TRBJ2-3, the V gene TRBV12-3 or TRBV12-4, with TRBD2 matching over 9 bases. Trimming took 6 bases from V and 6 from J; bases not matched to a gene: 7. The CDR3 is 14 amino acids. The CDR3 DNA follows: TGTGCCAGCAGCTCTAGCGGGACCTCGGATACGCAGTATTTT. Protein product: CASSSSGTSDTQYF.

The rearrangement links TRBV6-2 or TRBV6-3 to TRBJ2-1; D might be TRBD2 (6 bases). Germline CDR1 and CDR2: MNHEY and SVGEGT. Trimming removed 6 bases at V and 2 bases at J, with 14 bases between. The CDR3 is 15 amino acids. The CDR3 is CASRGPGETYNEQFF. The CDR3 nucleotides read TGTGCCAGCAGAGGCCCGGGAGAAACCTACAATGAGCAGTTCTTC.

This clonotype was found a few times. This chain links TRBV9 with TRBJ2-2, with 7 bases fitting TRBD2. This CDR3 region has 15 residues. The junction had 4 bases not matched to a gene; V was cut back by 0 bases and J by 5 bases. Germline-derived CDR1 and CDR2 are SGDLS and YYNGEE. CDR3: CASSVVSGQTGELFF. In DNA, the CDR3 is TGTGCCAGCAGCGTAGTTAGCGGGCAAACCGGGGAGCTGTTTTTT.

V and J are TRBV19 and TRBJ2-7; tentatively, D is TRBD1 or TRBD2 (5 bases each). The CDR3 spans 15 residues. Germline CDR1 reads LNHDA; CDR2 reads SQIVND (reference sequence). Between the trimmed V and J ends, which lost 6 bases and 3 bases, there was a span of 18 bases. Here the CDR3 DNA reads TGTGCCAGTAGCCAAGCGCTTGGGACCTTCTACGAGCAGTACTTC. It yields the protein CASSQALGTFYEQYF.

CDR3 sequence (DNA): TGTGCCAGCAGCCCCGACATTGGAGAGACCCAGTACTTC. Protein product: CASSPDIGETQYF. The chain combines TRBV9 with TRBJ2-5, with D unresolved. This CDR3 is built from 13 residues. Trimming pared 4 bases from V and 4 bases from J, leaving 11 bases between. From germline, CDR1 is SGDLS and CDR2 YYNGEE.

This clonotype was seen only a few times. This sequence joins TRBV18 and TRBJ2-3; 8 bases are shared with TRBD2. Losses at the gene ends were 1 base for V and 3 bases for J; bases not matched to a gene: 12. Germline loops: CDR1 KGHSH, CDR2 LQKENI. There are 18 residues in the CDR3. The CDR3 loop is CASSPLPGGPLKTDTQYF. CDR3 in DNA: TGTGCCAGCTCACCACTACCGGGGGGGCCCTTGAAGACAGATACGCAGTATTTT.

The chain uses TRBV11-2 and TRBJ2-1; 7 bases agree with TRBD1. The J segment lost 3 bases and the V segment lost 4 bases, leaving 9 bases of the junction unmatched. Germline CDR1 reads SGHAT; CDR2 reads FQNNGV. The length of the CDR3 is 16 residues. CDR3 sequence: CASSYLGGKSYNEQFF. In nucleotides, the CDR3 is TGTGCCAGCAGCTACTTAGGGGGCAAAAGCTACAATGAGCAGTTCTTC.